These T cell receptor beta chains were read from a single sample in a study of T cell responses to AZD1222 COVID-19 vaccine. Repertoires were generated with immunoSEQ multiplex PCR, while TCRdb's copy carries only in-frame clones and drops some. Among fewer than 120,000 clones listed, 81% were seen once. The source material was peripheral blood, sampled on day 0 of AZD1222 vaccination. The receptor set was obtained from an adult in good health. Both conserved end residues are part of each CDR3. Each record gives: CDR3 DNA, CDR3 protein, V gene, clone size, D gene, J gene. The D gene is left open where the match is weak. Clone sizes are given selectively: once, few, many, or a class where the clone is expanded.

CDR3 DNA: TGTGCCAGTAGTATTGGAGGAATTAACTATGGCTACACCTTC
CDR3 protein: CASSIGGINYGYTF
V gene: TRBV19
clone size: .
D gene: .
J gene: TRBJ1-2

CDR3 DNA: TGTGCCAGCAGTTATAGTACGACAGTGGGGGATGAAAAACTGTTTTTT
CDR3 protein: CASSYSTTVGDEKLFF
V gene: TRBV6-5
clone size: .
D gene: .
J gene: TRBJ1-4

CDR3 DNA: TGTGCCAGCAGCTTACTCTATGGCTACACCTTC
CDR3 protein: CASSLLYGYTF
V gene: TRBV13
clone size: .
D gene: .
J gene: TRBJ1-2

CDR3 DNA: TGTGCCAGCAGCGTCCGGGCTGGGCAAAATTCACCCCTCCACTTT
CDR3 protein: CASSVRAGQNSPLHF
V gene: TRBV9
clone size: .
D gene: .
J gene: TRBJ1-6

CDR3 DNA: TGTGCCAGCAGCCAAGATCCGGGGGCAAGCACAGATACGCAGTATTTT
CDR3 protein: CASSQDPGASTDTQYF
V gene: TRBV3-1/TRBV3-2
clone size: .
D gene: .
J gene: TRBJ2-3

CDR3 DNA: TGCGCCAGCAGCCAAGAATCCCACCTCCCGAACACTGAAGCTTTCTTT
CDR3 protein: CASSQESHLPNTEAFF
V gene: TRBV4-1
clone size: .
D gene: .
J gene: TRBJ1-1

CDR3 DNA: TGTGCCAGCAGCTTAGTTTACAGGGCCTACGAGCAGTACTTC
CDR3 protein: CASSLVYRAYEQYF
V gene: TRBV7-2
clone size: once
D gene: .
J gene: TRBJ2-7

CDR3 DNA: TGCGCCAGCAGCCAAGGGCTTCCGGGACAGGGGGCGCCTGAGCAGTTCTTC
CDR3 protein: CASSQGLPGQGAPEQFF
V gene: TRBV4-3
clone size: .
D gene: TRBD1
J gene: TRBJ2-1

CDR3 DNA: TGTGCCAGCAGCCCGAGGGCGGGCACTGAAGCTTTCTTT
CDR3 protein: CASSPRAGTEAFF
V gene: TRBV12-3/TRBV12-4
clone size: .
D gene: .
J gene: TRBJ1-1

CDR3 DNA: TGTGCCAGCAGCTTTCGGAGGGCTGGGGCCAACGTCCTGACTTTC
CDR3 protein: CASSFRRAGANVLTF
V gene: TRBV3-1/TRBV3-2
clone size: .
D gene: .
J gene: TRBJ2-6

CDR3 DNA: TGCGCCAGCAGTCGCGCGGACTTCTCGGGCTACACCTTC
CDR3 protein: CASSRADFSGYTF
V gene: TRBV5-1
clone size: few
D gene: .
J gene: TRBJ1-2

CDR3 DNA: TGCGCCAGCAGCTTGGAAGGTCGAGATACGCAGTATTTT
CDR3 protein: CASSLEGRDTQYF
V gene: TRBV5-1
clone size: .
D gene: .
J gene: TRBJ2-3

CDR3 DNA: TGTGCCAGCAGGATGAGCAATCAGCCCCAGCATTTT
CDR3 protein: CASRMSNQPQHF
V gene: TRBV28
clone size: .
D gene: .
J gene: TRBJ1-5

CDR3 DNA: TGTGCCAGCAGCCCTTCACAGGGGGCCAATTCACCCCTCCACTTT
CDR3 protein: CASSPSQGANSPLHF
V gene: TRBV7-2
clone size: .
D gene: TRBD1
J gene: TRBJ1-6

CDR3 DNA: TGTGCCAGCAGCTGGGGCGGGAGCACAGATACGCAGTATTTT
CDR3 protein: CASSWGGSTDTQYF
V gene: TRBV11-3
clone size: .
D gene: .
J gene: TRBJ2-3

CDR3 DNA: TGTGCCAGCAGGAAGGGGACAGGGCTTAGCACAGATACGCAGTATTTT
CDR3 protein: CASRKGTGLSTDTQYF
V gene: TRBV6-4
clone size: .
D gene: TRBD1
J gene: TRBJ2-3